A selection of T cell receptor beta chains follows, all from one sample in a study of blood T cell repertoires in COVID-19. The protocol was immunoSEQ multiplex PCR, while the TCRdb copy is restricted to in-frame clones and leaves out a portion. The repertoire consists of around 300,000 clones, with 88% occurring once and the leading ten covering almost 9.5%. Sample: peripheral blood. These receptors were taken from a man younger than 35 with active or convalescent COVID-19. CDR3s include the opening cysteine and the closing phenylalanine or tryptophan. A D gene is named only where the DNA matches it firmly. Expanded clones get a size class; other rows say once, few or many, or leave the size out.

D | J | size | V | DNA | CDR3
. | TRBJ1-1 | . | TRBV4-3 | TGCGCCAGCAGCCCCGGGGTTAGGGTGAACACTGAAGCTTTCTTT | CASSPGVRVNTEAFF
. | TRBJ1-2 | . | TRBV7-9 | TGTGCCAGCAGCCCTCCGGACGGATACGCGGGACCGAGTGGCTACACCTTC | CASSPPDGYAGPSGYTF
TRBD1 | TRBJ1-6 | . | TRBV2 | TGTGCCAGCAGTGGAGGACAGGGGGCCCATCGGCCCCTCCACTTT | CASSGGQGAHRPLHF
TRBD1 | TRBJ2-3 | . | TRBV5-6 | TGTGCCAGCAGCCCTGGACAGGGGAGCACAGATACGCAGTATTTT | CASSPGQGSTDTQYF
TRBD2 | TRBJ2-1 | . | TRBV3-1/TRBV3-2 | TGTGCCAGCAGCCGACTAGCTTCCGATGAGCAGTTCTTC | CASSRLASDEQFF
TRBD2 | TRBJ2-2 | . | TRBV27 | TGTGCCAGCAGTTCCCGGACTAGCCCGAACACCGGGGAGCTGTTTTTT | CASSSRTSPNTGELFF
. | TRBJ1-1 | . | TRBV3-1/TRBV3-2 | TGTGCCAGCAGCCAAGTCGTCTCCACTGAAGCTTTCTTT | CASSQVVSTEAFF
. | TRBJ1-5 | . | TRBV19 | TGTGCCAGTAGTCTCGGGACAAGCAATCAGCCCCAGCATTTT | CASSLGTSNQPQHF
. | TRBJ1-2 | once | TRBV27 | TGTGCCAGCAGTTTATCCCAAGGGGGTGGCTACACCTTC | CASSLSQGGGYTF
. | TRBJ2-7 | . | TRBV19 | TGTGCCAGTAGTATCTCAAGCGGTTCCTACGAGCAGTACTTC | CASSISSGSYEQYF
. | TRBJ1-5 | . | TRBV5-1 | TGCGCCAGCAGCGTGACAGCTGATCAGCCCCAGCATTTT | CASSVTADQPQHF
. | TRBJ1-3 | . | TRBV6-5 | TGTGCCAGCAGTTACTGGACAGAGAACTCTGGAAACACCATATATTTT | CASSYWTENSGNTIYF
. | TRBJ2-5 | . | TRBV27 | TGTGCCACGAAGACAGGCCTTTTGCCTCAAGAGACCCAGTACTTC | CATKTGLLPQETQYF
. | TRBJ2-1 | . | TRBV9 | TGTGCCAGCAGCGTACAGTTCAATGAGCAGTTCTTC | CASSVQFNEQFF
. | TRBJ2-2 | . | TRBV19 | TGTGCCAGTAGTATCAGGGTGCGGGAGCTGTTTTTT | CASSIRVRELFF
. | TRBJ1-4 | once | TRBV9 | TGTGCCAGCAGCGTAGAGGGTTTGGACGGGGAGAAACTGTTTTTT | CASSVEGLDGEKLFF
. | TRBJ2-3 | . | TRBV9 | TGTGCCAGCAGCGGTGCGCCGGGGGGCACAGATACGCAGTATTTT | CASSGAPGGTDTQYF
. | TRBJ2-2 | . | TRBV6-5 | TGTGCCAGCAGTCCGGGGACAACGAACACCGGGGAGCTGTTTTTT | CASSPGTTNTGELFF
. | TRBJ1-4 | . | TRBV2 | TGTGCCAGCACTGACCGAGATGAAAAACTGTTTTTT | CASTDRDEKLFF
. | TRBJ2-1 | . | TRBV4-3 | TGCGCCAGCAGCCAAGACGACGTTCAGGGGCCGTACAATGAGCAGTTCTTC | CASSQDDVQGPYNEQFF
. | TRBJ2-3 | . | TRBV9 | TGTGCCAGCAGCGTAGCGGTATTCGGCACAGATACGCAGTATTTT | CASSVAVFGTDTQYF
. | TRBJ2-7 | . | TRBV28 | TGTGCCAGCAGCCTGGACAGTCCGGTATACGAGCAGTACTTC | CASSLDSPVYEQYF
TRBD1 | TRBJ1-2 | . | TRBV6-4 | TGTGCCAGCAGGACGGACAGGGGCTCTGGCTACACCTTC | CASRTDRGSGYTF
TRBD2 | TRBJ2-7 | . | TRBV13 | TGTGCCAGCAGCTTAGCAGCGGGGGGGCCCCACGAGCAGTACTTC | CASSLAAGGPHEQYF
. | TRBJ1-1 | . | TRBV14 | TGTGCCAGCAGCCCCAATCAAGGGAGATCGAACACTGAAGCTTTCTTT | CASSPNQGRSNTEAFF
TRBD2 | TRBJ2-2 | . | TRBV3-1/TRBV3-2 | TGTGCCAGCAGCCGTGGACTAGCGGGGCTGAACACCGGGGAGCTGTTTTTT | CASSRGLAGLNTGELFF
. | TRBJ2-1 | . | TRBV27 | TGTGCCAGCAGTTTATCACTACGAGAGCAGTTCTTC | CASSLSLREQFF
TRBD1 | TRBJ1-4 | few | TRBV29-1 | TGCAGCGTTGAAGCCAGGGGGGCCCTGTTTTTT | CSVEARGALFF
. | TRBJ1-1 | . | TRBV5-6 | TGTGCCAGCAGCCTCTTGGGGAGGAACACTGAAGCTTTCTTT | CASSLLGRNTEAFF
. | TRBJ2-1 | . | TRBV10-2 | TGCGCCACCCGACCAGGGCTAGCCTACAATGAGCAGTTCTTC | CATRPGLAYNEQFF
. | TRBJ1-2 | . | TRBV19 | TGTGCCACCACGGGAGACGGAGAGGGGATCTATGGCTACACCTTC | CATTGDGEGIYGYTF
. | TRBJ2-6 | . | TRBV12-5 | TGTGCTAGTGGTTTACAGCATTCTGGGGCCAACGTCCTGACTTTC | CASGLQHSGANVLTF
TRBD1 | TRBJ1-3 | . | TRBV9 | TGTGCCAGCAGCTCACCGGGACAGGGGGAATACCCACTCTCTGGAAACACCATATATTTT | CASSSPGQGEYPLSGNTIYF
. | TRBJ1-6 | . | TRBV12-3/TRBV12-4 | TGTGCCAGCAGTTTTACAACCAGATCACCCCTCCACTTT | CASSFTTRSPLHF
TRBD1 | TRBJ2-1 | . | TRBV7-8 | TGTGCCAGCAACCCTAATCCCGGGACAGGGGACTACAATGAGCAGTTCTTC | CASNPNPGTGDYNEQFF
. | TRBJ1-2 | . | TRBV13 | TGTGCCAGCAGCACTGAACAGGGAAACTATGGCTACACCTTC | CASSTEQGNYGYTF
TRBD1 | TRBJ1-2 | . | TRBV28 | TGTGCCAGCAGCACCGGGACAGGGGGCGTTCTGGGCTACACCTTC | CASSTGTGGVLGYTF
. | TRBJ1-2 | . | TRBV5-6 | TGTGCCAGCAGCCAAGAACCGATACTCCTCTATGGCTACACCTTC | CASSQEPILLYGYTF
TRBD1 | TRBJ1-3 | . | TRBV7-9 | TGTGCCAGCAGGGACAGGGGGTTTCAGAGCCTCTCTGGAAACACCATATATTTT | CASRDRGFQSLSGNTIYF
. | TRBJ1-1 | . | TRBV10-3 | TGTGCCATCACTGAGTCTCGGGGGGTGCTGAACACTGAAGCTTTCTTT | CAITESRGVLNTEAFF
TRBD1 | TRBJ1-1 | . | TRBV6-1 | TGTGCCAGCAGTGAATCAGAACAGGGGATAAACACTGAAGCTTTCTTT | CASSESEQGINTEAFF
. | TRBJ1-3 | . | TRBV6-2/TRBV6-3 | TGTGCCAGCAGTTACGCGGACTCTGGAAACACCATATATTTT | CASSYADSGNTIYF
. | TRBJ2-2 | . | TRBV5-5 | TGTGCCAGCAGCTTCGGGGTCCCCGGGGAGCTGTTTTTT | CASSFGVPGELFF
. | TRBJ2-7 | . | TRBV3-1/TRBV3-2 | TGTGCCAGCAGCCAAGACTGGGAGGACCGGCTCCTCTCCGAGCAGTACTTC | CASSQDWEDRLLSEQYF
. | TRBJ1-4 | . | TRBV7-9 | TGTGCCAGCAGTCAGGCGATGTCCTCTGCGGAAAAACTGTTTTTT | CASSQAMSSAEKLFF
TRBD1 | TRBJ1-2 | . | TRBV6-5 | TGTGCCAGCACCGGACCCGGGACAGCCTATGGCTACACCTTC | CASTGPGTAYGYTF
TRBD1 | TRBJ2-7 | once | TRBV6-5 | TGTGCCAGCAGTTACCGGGGACAGGGGGACTACGAGCAGTACTTC | CASSYRGQGDYEQYF
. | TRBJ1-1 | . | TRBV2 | TGTGCCAGCAGTGTTTTAGCGGGAAACACTGAAGCTTTCTTT | CASSVLAGNTEAFF
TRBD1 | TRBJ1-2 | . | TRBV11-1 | TGTGCCAGCAGCGACGAGCAGGGGGCTAACTATGGCTACACCTTC | CASSDEQGANYGYTF
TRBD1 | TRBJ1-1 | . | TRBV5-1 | TGCGCCAGCAGCCGGGGCAGGGGGTACGATGAAGCTTTCTTT | CASSRGRGYDEAFF
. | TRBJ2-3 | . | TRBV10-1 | TGCGCCAGCAGCCCCGGAGGTAGCTTGGATACGCAGTATTTT | CASSPGGSLDTQYF
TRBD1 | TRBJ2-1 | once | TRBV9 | TGTGCCAGCAGCGCGGGACAGAGACTTCCTACTTACAATGAGCAGTTCTTC | CASSAGQRLPTYNEQFF
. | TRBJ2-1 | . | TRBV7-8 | TGTGCCAGCAGTCGACAGTCACTAAGCTCCTACAATGAGCAGTTCTTC | CASSRQSLSSYNEQFF
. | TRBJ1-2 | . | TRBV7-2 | TGTGCCAGCAGACGACAGGACCGTTATGGCTACACCTTC | CASRRQDRYGYTF